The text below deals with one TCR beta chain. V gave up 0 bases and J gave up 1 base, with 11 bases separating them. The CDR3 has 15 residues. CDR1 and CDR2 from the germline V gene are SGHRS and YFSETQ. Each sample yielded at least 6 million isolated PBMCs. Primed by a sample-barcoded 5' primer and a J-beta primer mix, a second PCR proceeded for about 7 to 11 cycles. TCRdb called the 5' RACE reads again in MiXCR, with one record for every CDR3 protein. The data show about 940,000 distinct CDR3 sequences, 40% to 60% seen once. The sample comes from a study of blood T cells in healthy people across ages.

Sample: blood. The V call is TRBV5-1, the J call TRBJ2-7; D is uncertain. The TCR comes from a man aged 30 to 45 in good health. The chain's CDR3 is CASSLGYRGSYEQYF. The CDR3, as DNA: TGCGCCAGCAGCTTGGGATACAGAGGTTCCTACGAGCAGTACTTC.